The present entry profiles one T cell receptor beta chain with its context. The donors, healthy adults who were HIV-negative, had experienced no recent acute infections or vaccinations. A split of CD4+ cells into CD45RA+ naive and CD45RA-negative memory subsets was performed. The data were obtained in a study of shared clonotypes between healthy human individuals. Sequencing was performed with immunoSEQ multiplex PCR; in TCRdb, only in-frame clones are kept and a portion is missing. The sample gives about 2.4 million clones, 93% of which show up once; 0.35% to 0.45% is in the top ten. Sequencing used naive CD4+ T cells from PBMCs. The sample's subset: CD45RA+ positively selected. This TCR derives from a man aged 18 to 30 in good health. Some clones in this sample may be carry-over from other donors' samples.

In DNA, the CDR3 is TGTGCCAGCAGCTTACTTGGGTTAGCGAACACCGGGGAGCTGTTTTTT. Its translation is CASSLLGLANTGELFF. The chain uses TRBV7-2 and TRBJ2-2; D ambiguous. V was trimmed by 2 bases and J by 0 bases, leaving 10 bases between them. CDR1 SGHTA and CDR2 FQGNSA come from the germline V gene. This CDR3 spans 16 amino acids.